This TCR beta chain was observed in a study of cytomegalovirus exposure and HLA in healthy donors. The PCR had 60 Vbeta and 13 Jbeta primers. TCRdb's table, derived via immunoSEQ multiplex PCR, lists solely in-frame clones and lacks some. The sample has tens of thousands of clones, 60% to 80% seen once. Study-wide points: Most CMV-associated TCR beta chains appeared HLA-restricted in a later analysis.

Concerning this clone itself: The target antigen is unknown.

The CDR3 sequence is 12 residues long. Germline values: CDR1 LNHNV, CDR2 YYDKDF (reference sequence). Trimming cost V 4 bases and J 9 bases; bases outside gene matches: 3. The donors (healthy individuals) were bone marrow donors. The sequenced material came from PBMCs. The clonotype originates from a female donor in good health and CMV-seronegative. The V gene is TRBV15, the J gene TRBJ2-3; 8 bases are a match to TRBD1. Here the CDR3 DNA reads TGTGCCACCAGCACATCAGGGGGCACGCAGTATTTT. Translated: CATSTSGGTQYF.